Following are 25 T cell receptor beta chains from one sample sequenced in a study of T cells in Graves' hyperthyroidism and ophthalmopathy. The CDR3 regions of TCR beta were amplified from RNA transcripts. HTBI primers were used for first-round RT-PCR of the TCR CDR3. One entry per CDR3 protein, called by TCRdb with MiXCR from the multiplex PCR reads. Of a few hundred thousand distinct CDR3 sequences listed, approximately 20% are singletons. The sequenced sample was blood. The source is a man in his forties or fifties with Graves' hyperthyroidism.

The sample holds many counts of this clonotype. This chain links TRBV7-2 with TRBJ1-6; 7 bases are a match to TRBD1. Germline V gives CDR1 SGHTA, CDR2 FQGNSA. The CDR3 has 16 amino acids. V gave up 4 bases and J gave up 11 bases; unmatched junction bases: 14. DNA for the CDR3: TGTGCCAGCAGCTCCCAGGGGGGGCAGATCGGGCCACCCCTCCACTTT. Its translation is CASSSQGGQIGPPLHF.

In its sample, this clonotype was seen many times. V usage is TRBV4-3 and J usage is TRBJ1-1; D not resolved. Germline lookup yields CDR1 LGHNA and CDR2 YSLEER. CDR3 size: 15 residues. With 0 bases removed from V and 0 bases from J, the gap between germline ends came to 8 bases. The CDR3 bases are TGCGCCAGCAGCCAAGATACGGGCTTGAACACTGAAGCTTTCTTT. Translation gives CASSQDTGLNTEAFF.

This clonotype appeared many times. The chain couples TRBV18 to TRBJ2-5; 8 nucleotides align to TRBD1. Germline lookup yields CDR1 KGHSH and CDR2 LQKENI. Trimming at V came to 2 bases and at J to 2 bases, leaving 1 base not matched to a gene. There are 14 residues in the CDR3. The CDR3 here is CASSPRQGQETQYF. The CDR3 DNA reads TGTGCCAGCTCACCAAGACAGGGGCAAGAGACCCAGTACTTC.

This clonotype was counted at least ten times. This chain connects TRBV6-1 to TRBJ1-1; D call uncertain. CDR1 is MNHNS, CDR2 SASEGT, per germline. V was pared by 3 bases and J by 0 bases, with 5 bases between. The CDR3 is 13 amino acids. The DNA of the CDR3 is TGTGCCAGCAGTGACTATATGAACACTGAAGCTTTCTTT. This translates into CASSDYMNTEAFF.

The sample holds many counts of this clonotype. The chain has TRBV20-1 and TRBJ1-1, with D possibly TRBD1 on 5 matching bases. The ends were cut back, 6 bases at V and 0 bases at J, with 14 bases in the middle. The CDR3 runs to 14 residues. Germline lookup yields CDR1 DFQATT and CDR2 SNEGSKA (reference sequence). CDR3 loop: CSAQFGTMNTEAFF. Written as DNA, the CDR3 is TGCAGTGCCCAGTTCGGGACTATGAACACTGAAGCTTTCTTT.

This clonotype was detected ten times or more. The V and J genes are TRBV5-4 and TRBJ2-1; perhaps TRBD2 as D (7 bases). Trimming cost V 0 bases and J 2 bases, with 9 bases left between them. Germline V gene sequence: CDR1 SGHNT, CDR2 YYREEE (reference sequence). This CDR3 is built from 15 residues. Here the CDR3 reads CASSLGGGPYNEQFF. The CDR3 DNA follows: TGTGCCAGCAGCTTGGGGGGGGGGCCCTACAATGAGCAGTTCTTC. Variable domain in full (rest from reference TRBV5-4 and TRBJ2-1): ETGVTQSPTHLIKTRGQQVTLRCSSQSGHNTVSWYQQALGQGPQFIFQYYREEENGRGNFPPRFSGLQFPNYSSELNVNALELDDSALYLCASSLGGGPYNEQFFGPGTRLTVL.

The rearrangement joins TRBV5-6 to TRBJ1-1; TRBD1 is a possible D gene (5 bases). This CDR3 spans 14 amino acids. CDR1 and CDR2 from the germline V gene are SGHDT and YYEEEE. The V gene lost 4 bases and the J gene lost 5 bases, with 15 bases spanning the gap. The CDR3 spells CASSSPAGGTEAFF. The CDR3 coding sequence is TGTGCCAGCAGCAGCCCTGCGGGGGGGACTGAAGCTTTCTTT.

This clonotype was counted at least ten times. The CDR3 spells CASSFGDRVDEQYF. CDR3 DNA sequence: TGCGCCAGCAGCTTTGGGGACAGGGTGGACGAGCAGTACTTC. The chain links TRBV5-1 to TRBJ2-7; 9 nucleotides line up with TRBD1. The CDR3 extends over 14 amino acids. Germline V gene lookup returns CDR1 SGHRS and CDR2 YFSETQ. V shed 2 bases, J shed 5 bases, and the junction held 5 bases outside the gene matches. The full variable domain, rest sourced from reference TRBV5-1 and TRBJ2-7, is KAGVTQTPRYLIKTRGQQVTLSCSPISGHRSVSWYQQTPGQGLQFLFEYFSETQRNKGNFPGRFSGRQFSNSRSEMNVSTLELGDSALYLCASSFGDRVDEQYFGPGTRLTVT.

This clonotype was seen a few times. The rearrangement joins TRBV5-1 to TRBJ1-4, with 7 bases lining up with TRBD1. V gave up 4 bases and J gave up 6 bases; unmatched junction bases: 21. Per germline, CDR1 SGHRS and CDR2 YFSETQ. This CDR3 is 19 amino acids long. This chain's CDR3 is CASSPGTARTPQADEKLFF. In DNA, the CDR3 is TGCGCCAGCAGCCCCGGGACAGCGAGGACCCCCCAGGCGGATGAAAAACTGTTTTTT.

The CDR3 sequence: CASSIGTGYNEQFF. CDR3 DNA: TGCGCCAGCAGCATAGGGACAGGTTACAATGAGCAGTTCTTC. V usage is TRBV5-1 and J usage is TRBJ2-1, with 8 nucleotides matching TRBD1. The germline gives CDR1 SGHRS, CDR2 YFSETQ. J gave up 4 bases and V 4 bases, and 4 bases lay outside the gene matches. CDR3 size: 14 residues.

The table lists this clonotype with many counts. The chain combines TRBV11-1 with TRBJ2-5; D is unresolved. Germline CDR1 is SGHAT and CDR2 is FQDESV (reference sequence). CDR3 length equals 11 residues. The ends were cut back, 3 bases at V and 12 bases at J, with 11 bases in the middle. CDR3: CASSLGRSKYF. The CDR3 nucleotides read TGTGCCAGCAGCTTGGGCAGGTCGAAGTACTTC.

Many counts were recorded for this clonotype. This chain joins TRBV7-2 and TRBJ1-2; D is undetermined. The germline V gene has CDR1 SGHTA and CDR2 FQGNSA. The CDR3 consists of 14 residues. V was shortened by 5 bases and J by 5 bases, with 15 bases between the two germline ends. The CDR3 here is CASSPSPAGYGYTF. CDR3 bases: TGTGCCAGCAGCCCCTCGCCGGCTGGGTATGGCTACACCTTC.

This chain connects TRBV5-4 to TRBJ2-2; D unclear. The length of the CDR3 is 14 residues. Germline CDR1 is SGHNT and CDR2 is YYREEE (reference sequence). Trimming took off 4 bases at V and 4 bases at J, with 11 bases between the two ends. The DNA of the CDR3 is TGTGCCAGCAGCCAACTTCTGGGCACCGGGGAGCTGTTTTTT. Its protein product is CASSQLLGTGELFF.

Concerning this clonotype itself: One junction end does not reproduce the germline sequence, and a read error may be involved. The CDR3 DNA follows: TGTGCCAGCAGTTACTCAGGGTGGACACACTTC. Encoded protein: CASSYSGWTHF. The V gene is TRBV6-2 or TRBV6-3, the J gene TRBJ2-5; TRBD1 might be the D (5 bases). This CDR3 contains 11 residues. The germline gives CDR1 MNHEY, CDR2 SVGEGT.

Regarding this clonotype: Just one base apart from a much larger clone, this may be a read error. The rearrangement uses TRBV28 and TRBJ2-7; the D gene is possibly TRBD2 (5 bases). Germline values: CDR1 MDHEN, CDR2 SYDVKM. The CDR3 consists of 18 residues. The CDR3 is CAGSFHFPRTGSSYEQYF. CDR3 sequence (DNA): TGTGCCGGCAGTTTTCATTTTCCGAGGACGGGGAGCTCCTACGAGCAGTACTTC.

This clonotype was seen repeatedly, ten times or more. The chain links TRBV6-1 to TRBJ2-7; D uncertain. V lost 6 bases and J lost 0, with 15 bases in between. Germline V gene data show CDR1 as MNHNS and CDR2 as SASEGT. CDR3 size: 15 residues. The CDR3 reads CASSRHDSSSYEQYF. The CDR3 DNA reads as TGTGCCAGCAGCCGTCACGACTCGAGCTCCTACGAGCAGTACTTC.

In its sample, this clonotype was seen many times. This chain links TRBV4-2 with TRBJ1-4; 9 nucleotides align to TRBD1. The germline gives CDR1 LGHNA, CDR2 YNFKEQ. The junction had 5 bases not matched to a gene; V was cut back by 1 base and J by 8 bases. The CDR3 consists of 15 residues. The CDR3 bases are TGTGCCAGCAGCCAAGGGGACAGGGTAAACGAAAAACTGTTTTTT. It translates to CASSQGDRVNEKLFF.

The rearrangement links TRBV7-2 to TRBJ2-7, with D possibly called TRBD1 or TRBD2 (6 bases each). The CDR3 sequence is 16 residues long. V was cut by 0 bases and J by 4 bases, with 16 bases left in between. The germline V gene encodes CDR1 SGHTA and CDR2 FQGNSA. The CDR3 sequence: CASSLAGRQAGYEQYF. In DNA form, the CDR3 reads TGTGCCAGCAGCTTAGCGGGGAGACAGGCGGGGTACGAGCAGTACTTC.

In regard to this clonotype: A single base separates this from a much larger clone, so it may be a read error. The genes are TRBV15 and TRBJ2-7, with D possibly being TRBD2 (5 bases). CDR1 and CDR2 from the germline V gene are LNHNV and YYDKDF (reference sequence). V was clipped by 1 base and J by 2 bases, with 12 bases between them. The CDR3 runs to 15 residues. CDR3 region: CATSRVLGSPYEQYF. In nucleotides, the CDR3 is TGTGCCACCAGCAGAGTCTTAGGGAGCCCCTACGAGCAGTACTTC.

This rearrangement joins TRBV5-4 to TRBJ2-4, with 11 bases that match TRBD2. This CDR3 has 13 amino acids. Germline V gives CDR1 SGHNT, CDR2 YYREEE (reference sequence). J lost 4 bases, V lost 7 bases, and 1 base had no gene match. CDR3 sequence reads: CASGTSGKNIQYF. The CDR3 DNA is TGTGCCAGCGGGACTAGCGGAAAAAACATTCAGTACTTC.

This chain joins TRBV10-2 and TRBJ1-5; D ambiguous. The CDR3 spans 14 residues. Germline CDR1 and CDR2: WSHSY and SAAADI. Trimming removed 2 bases from V and 3 bases from J, with 8 bases in between. The CDR3, as DNA: TGCGCCAGCAGTGAGAGCGGCCTCAATCAGCCCCAGCATTTT. Translated, it gives CASSESGLNQPQHF.

This clonotype was detected many times. This chain joins TRBV28 and TRBJ2-7, with 7 bases matching TRBD1. The CDR3 spans 16 residues. V lost 7 bases to trimming and J lost 0 bases; unmatched junction nucleotides: 12. The germline gives CDR1 MDHEN, CDR2 SYDVKM. Written as DNA, the CDR3 is TGTGCCAGCACTTCCGGGACAGCTAGAAGCTCCTACGAGCAGTACTTC. This encodes CASTSGTARSSYEQYF. Based on the CDR3 plus reference TRBV28 and TRBJ2-7, the full variable domain is DVKVTQSSRYLVKRTGEKVFLECVQDMDHENMFWYRQDPGLGLRLIYFSYDVKMKEKGDIPEGYSVSREKKERFSLILESASTNQTSMYLCASTSGTARSSYEQYFGPGTRLTVT.

This clonotype was seen many times. The V call is TRBV7-2, the J call TRBJ2-3, with TRBD2 matching 14 bases. The trim removed 5 bases at V and 3 bases at J, leaving 10 bases unmatched. CDR3 length: 18 residues. Germline V CDR1 and CDR2: SGHTA, FQGNSA. The CDR3 region has the DNA TGTGCCAGCAGCACTACGGGACTAGCGGGGGCCGGAACAGATACGCAGTATTTT. It translates to CASSTTGLAGAGTDTQYF.

This clonotype showed up just a few times. V is TRBV5-1 and J is TRBJ1-4; D may be TRBD1 (5 bases). The CDR3 totals 16 residues. Germline-derived CDR1 and CDR2 are SGHRS and YFSETQ. V was clipped by 0 bases and J by 7 bases, with 16 bases between them. CDR3 DNA: TGCGCCAGCAGCTTGGAAGCGGGGGGTTTAGGTGAAAAACTGTTTTTT. Translation gives CASSLEAGGLGEKLFF.

This rearrangement joins TRBV6-1 to TRBJ1-6, with 8 bases matching TRBD1. From germline, CDR1 is MNHNS and CDR2 SASEGT. The CDR3 sequence is 14 residues long. With V trimmed by 6 bases and J by 8 bases, 6 bases remained unmatched. The CDR3 DNA sequence: TGTGCCAGCAGCCGTGGACAGGGTTATTCACCCCTCCACTTT. It codes for CASSRGQGYSPLHF.